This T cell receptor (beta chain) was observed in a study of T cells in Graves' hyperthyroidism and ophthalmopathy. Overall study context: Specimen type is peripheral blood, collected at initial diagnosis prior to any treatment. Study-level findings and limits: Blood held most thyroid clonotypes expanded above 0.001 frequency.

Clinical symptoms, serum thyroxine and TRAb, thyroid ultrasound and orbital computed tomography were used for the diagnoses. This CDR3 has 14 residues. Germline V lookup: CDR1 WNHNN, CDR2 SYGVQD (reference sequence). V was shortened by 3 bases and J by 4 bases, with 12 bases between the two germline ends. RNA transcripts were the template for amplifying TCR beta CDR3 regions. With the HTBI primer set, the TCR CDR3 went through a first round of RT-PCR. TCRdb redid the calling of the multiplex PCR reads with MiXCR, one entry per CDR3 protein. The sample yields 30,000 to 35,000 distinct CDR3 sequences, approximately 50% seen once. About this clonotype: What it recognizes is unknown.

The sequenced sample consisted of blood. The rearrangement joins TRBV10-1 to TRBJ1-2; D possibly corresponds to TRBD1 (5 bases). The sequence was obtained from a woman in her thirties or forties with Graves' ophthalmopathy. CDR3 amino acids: CASSEGTSGYGYTF. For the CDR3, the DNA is TGCGCCAGCAGTGAAGGGACTAGCGGCTATGGCTACACCTTC.